This T cell receptor beta chain was captured in a study of blood T cell repertoires in COVID-19. The wider study: Sources were T cells, B-cell-depleted T cells, or PBMCs; the material itself was cDNA or gDNA.

The authors' processing: Amplifying reference gene primers gave estimates of nucleated cell counts. Here immunoSEQ multiplex PCR was the method, and the copy in TCRdb shows in-frame clones only, minus some. V and J calls and clone size are copied from that table; D and trimming were computed from the DNA. The sample has about 140,000 clones; about 86% are singletons. The CDR3 has 11 amino acids. The germline V gene encodes CDR1 LGHNT and CDR2 FRNRAP. Between the trimmed V and J ends, which lost 8 bases and 8 bases, there was a span of 12 bases. J is TRBJ1-1 and V is TRBV12-5; D ambiguous. The sequenced sample was peripheral blood. The TCR comes from a woman aged 55-69 years with acute or convalescent COVID-19. The CDR3 nucleotides read TGTGCTAGTAGCCTGGGGAGGGAAGCTTTCTTT. This encodes CASSLGREAFF.